This is a list of T cell receptor beta chains from one sample in a study of blood T cell repertoires in COVID-19. The repertoire was sequenced with immunoSEQ multiplex PCR; TCRdb's copy has only in-frame clones and lacks some. The sample has hundreds of thousands of clones, approximately 85% seen once. Material for sequencing was peripheral blood. The receptors originated from a human donor in a cohort sampled during active COVID-19. Each CDR3 is given without its conserved first and last residue. The order of the fields is D gene, V gene, J gene, CDR3 protein. D genes are given only for firm matches.

D gene: TRBD1; V gene: TRBV2; J gene: TRBJ1-3; CDR3 protein: ASSESTGTGWGNTIY
D gene: TRBD2; V gene: TRBV6-4; J gene: TRBJ2-3; CDR3 protein: ASSSGGADTQY
D gene: .; V gene: TRBV6-2/TRBV6-3; J gene: TRBJ2-1; CDR3 protein: ASSSPYNEQF
D gene: TRBD1; V gene: TRBV7-9; J gene: TRBJ1-3; CDR3 protein: ASSLAPGQGTGNTIY
D gene: .; V gene: TRBV12-5; J gene: TRBJ2-7; CDR3 protein: ASGLLGTSSEQY
D gene: TRBD2; V gene: TRBV10-1; J gene: TRBJ2-4; CDR3 protein: ASSESGLEDIQY
D gene: .; V gene: TRBV24-1; J gene: TRBJ1-2; CDR3 protein: ATSDLATNYGYT
D gene: TRBD1; V gene: TRBV6-1; J gene: TRBJ2-5; CDR3 protein: ASSEMGIRDRGRQETQY
D gene: TRBD1; V gene: TRBV24-1; J gene: TRBJ2-1; CDR3 protein: ATSPGGHEQF
D gene: TRBD1; V gene: TRBV7-8; J gene: TRBJ1-5; CDR3 protein: ASSAGTGDQPQH
D gene: TRBD1; V gene: TRBV6-5; J gene: TRBJ1-1; CDR3 protein: ASSPGQYTEAF
D gene: .; V gene: TRBV3-1/TRBV3-2; J gene: TRBJ2-7; CDR3 protein: ASSQEYNYEQY
D gene: .; V gene: TRBV12-3/TRBV12-4; J gene: TRBJ1-1; CDR3 protein: ASSRPGTEAF
D gene: TRBD1; V gene: TRBV18; J gene: TRBJ1-1; CDR3 protein: ASSPTGESEAF
D gene: .; V gene: TRBV7-9; J gene: TRBJ2-3; CDR3 protein: ASSLFSGGNTQY
D gene: TRBD1; V gene: TRBV5-5; J gene: TRBJ1-2; CDR3 protein: ASSLGGGNGYT
D gene: TRBD1; V gene: TRBV5-1; J gene: TRBJ1-1; CDR3 protein: ASRGQGVSGTEAF
D gene: TRBD2; V gene: TRBV9; J gene: TRBJ2-3; CDR3 protein: ASSVGESGGNTDTQY
D gene: .; V gene: TRBV5-4; J gene: TRBJ1-2; CDR3 protein: ASIPDRAYGYT
D gene: .; V gene: TRBV3-1/TRBV3-2; J gene: TRBJ2-1; CDR3 protein: ASSLGRYEQF
D gene: .; V gene: TRBV30; J gene: TRBJ1-2; CDR3 protein: AWSVLEGEDGYT
D gene: .; V gene: TRBV6-1; J gene: TRBJ1-5; CDR3 protein: ASSEQPGTNQPQH
D gene: .; V gene: TRBV5-1; J gene: TRBJ1-6; CDR3 protein: ASSFTDRYNSPLH
D gene: .; V gene: TRBV30; J gene: TRBJ2-7; CDR3 protein: AWSVGGDEQY
D gene: TRBD1; V gene: TRBV6-5; J gene: TRBJ2-7; CDR3 protein: ASSYSTGAIGYEQY
D gene: .; V gene: TRBV12-3/TRBV12-4; J gene: TRBJ2-1; CDR3 protein: ASSVGGNEQF
D gene: .; V gene: TRBV2; J gene: TRBJ2-2; CDR3 protein: ASTRRLSGELF
D gene: .; V gene: TRBV24-1; J gene: TRBJ1-5; CDR3 protein: ATSDPGQNQPQH
D gene: .; V gene: TRBV21-1; J gene: TRBJ1-5; CDR3 protein: ARRIRDTRPQH
D gene: .; V gene: TRBV29-1; J gene: TRBJ2-5; CDR3 protein: SVEPQSRAQY
D gene: TRBD1; V gene: TRBV6-5; J gene: TRBJ1-5; CDR3 protein: ASSYKTGLQPQH
D gene: TRBD1; V gene: TRBV6-5; J gene: TRBJ1-2; CDR3 protein: ASSRDRGYGYT
D gene: TRBD1; V gene: TRBV2; J gene: TRBJ2-2; CDR3 protein: ASSLLPGQGDAGELF
D gene: TRBD2; V gene: TRBV19; J gene: TRBJ2-3; CDR3 protein: ASSRGGRGAVSDTQY
D gene: .; V gene: TRBV2; J gene: TRBJ1-1; CDR3 protein: ASSATLKTSEAF
D gene: .; V gene: TRBV10-3; J gene: TRBJ1-1; CDR3 protein: AIGFRDISTEAF
D gene: TRBD1; V gene: TRBV30; J gene: TRBJ1-1; CDR3 protein: AWSASGGTEAF
D gene: .; V gene: TRBV24-1; J gene: TRBJ1-5; CDR3 protein: ATSQGGFNQPQH
D gene: TRBD1; V gene: TRBV7-7; J gene: TRBJ2-2; CDR3 protein: ASSWDSNRGGELF